Following are 3 T cell receptor beta chains from one sample sequenced in a study of PD-L1 blockade in urothelial cancer. Sequencing was performed with immunoSEQ multiplex PCR; in TCRdb, only in-frame clones are kept and a portion is missing. The table includes under 55,000 clones, approximately 84% detected once. The source was PBMCs, collected around atezolizumab (anti-PD-L1) treatment. The receptors here all came from a middle-aged man with urothelial cancer.

The chain employs TRBV28 and TRBJ2-1; 7 bases line up with TRBD1. V was pared by 5 bases and J by 2 bases, with 12 bases of the junction left unmatched. This CDR3 contains 17 residues. In germline, CDR1 is MDHEN, CDR2 SYDVKM. In nucleotides, the CDR3 is TGTGCCAGCAGTCCCCGCCCTTGGGGGACAGCCTACAATGAGCAGTTCTTC. It codes for CASSPRPWGTAYNEQFF.

V and J are TRBV19 and TRBJ2-1; 7 bases fit TRBD2. This CDR3 spans 18 amino acids. CDR1 is LNHDA, CDR2 SQIVND, per germline (reference sequence). V lost 3 bases and J lost 0; bases outside the gene matches: 11. The CDR3 DNA reads TGTGCCAGTAGTATGGGCGTGGCTAGCGGAAGCTCCTACAATGAGCAGTTCTTC. Translated: CASSMGVASGSSYNEQFF.

In its sample, this clone was seen once. The genes are TRBV6-5 and TRBJ1-1; D perhaps matches TRBD1 (5 bases). Between the trimmed V and J ends, which lost 5 bases and 6 bases, there was a span of 13 bases. The CDR3 spans 13 residues. Germline V lookup: CDR1 MNHEY, CDR2 SVGAGI. CDR3 region: CASSRFGGAEAFF. DNA for the CDR3: TGTGCCAGCAGTCGATTCGGGGGGGCTGAAGCTTTCTTT.